This TCR beta chain was sequenced in a study of shared T cell receptors in the human thymus (dated by TCRdb to the early 2020s). About the full investigation: The study examined how self-reactive, shared T-cell receptor alpha chains are generated in the human thymus.

Reading from cysteine to phenylalanine, the CDR3 counts 17 amino acids. Kept here is only the CDR3 DNA, which spans 51 bases and is read in frame from base 1. V is cut back by 0 bases and J by 5 bases, with 15 bases in the junction unmatched. For CDR1 and CDR2, the germline V gene (reference sequence) lists GTSNPN and SVGIG. Remarks on this clone: The antigen this receptor binds is unknown. No base quality information exists; no much larger clone differs at one position.

The library was generated by the immunoSEQ multiplex PCR assay. The table was pulled from immuneACCESS by TCRdb, which kept in-frame rearrangements only. Such tables lose some clones; where checked, under half of the loss comes from unresolved V genes, and the rest has no known cause. This sample lists around 730,000 clones; approximately 83% were detected once. Of the sample, around 0.0099% falls within the top ten clones. A further study also used this sample, focusing on human thymus T cells. That second report states: In Finland, the donors were immunologically healthy infants who were having open corrective cardiac surgery for congenital heart defects. Thymus tissue was obtained as surgical resects removed during corrective cardiac surgery. V and J gene segment usage appeared biased in both thymic and peripheral blood repertoires. Highly overlapping thymic TCR repertoires among unrelated individuals were reported in the related research. The study described the TCR alpha and beta repertoires in roughly 8 infant thymus samples and a few matching peripheral blood samples. The cohort included more than 5 male and a couple of female infants, with donor ages spanning 7 to 244 days. Thymocytes were mechanically released from the tissue and were stored as pellets of about 9.5-31 million cells at -70 degrees C. A QIAsymphony instrument was used to extract genomic DNA from the frozen cell pellets. Using the immunoSEQ multiplex PCR assay, the TCRB and TCRAD loci were amplified from a standardized quantity of quality-controlled genomic DNA. Amplicons spanned the V(D)J region at a length sufficient to cover the CDR3 and identify V and J genes. The commercial immunoSEQ service was used to sequence amplicons on an Illumina platform. Corrections for primer bias and sequencing errors followed previously described methods, while TCRAD and TCRB definitions were based on the IMGT database. Repertoires were analysed with immunoSEQ Analyzer 3.0 and VDJTools, covering basic statistics, V/J segment usage, diversity estimates, rarefaction and pairwise overlap. Chao1, ChaoE, Efron-Thisted, Shannon and inverse Simpson indices were used to estimate diversity, which was also estimated on datasets down-sampled to the smallest sample. Repertoire overlap was assessed by strict matching of CDR3 nucleotide sequence, V gene and J gene, and clustering was done by Jaccard-based multidimensional scaling. On average, thymus samples yielded hundreds of thousands of unique TCRB clonotypes, whereas blood samples yielded about 80,000.

The source of this sequence is a girl in the first two years of life with a congenital heart defect. Donor details come from another sample of the same person, matched by shared clones. What was sequenced was thymocytes. The V and J segments used are TRBV30 and TRBJ1-1; TRBD1 lines up with 7 middle nucleotides. The sequence in DNA is TGTGCCTGGAGTGTACTTCCCCGGGACAGACAAAAAACTGAAGCTTTCTTT. The resulting protein is CAWSVLPRDRQKTEAFF. With the rest looked up from the reference TRBV30 and TRBJ1-1 genes rather than sequenced, the full variable domain is SQTIHQWPATLVQPVGSPLSLECTVEGTSNPNLYWYRQAAGRGLQLLFYSVGIGQISSEVPQNLSASRPQDRQFILSSKKLLLSDSGFYLCAWSVLPRDRQKTEAFFGQGTRLTVV.